The 5 T cell receptor beta chains presented below share a single source sample, sequenced in a study of cytomegalovirus exposure and HLA in healthy donors. Libraries were prepared by immunoSEQ multiplex PCR; TCRdb keeps only in-frame clonotypes and omits some of them. The sample shows about 140,000 clones, just under 85% of them seen only once. Specimen: PBMCs. Every receptor here comes from a woman between 25 and 40 years old in good health and CMV-seronegative.

This chain joins TRBV6-4 and TRBJ2-3; 11 bases agree with TRBD2. With V trimmed by 5 bases and J by 6 bases, 7 bases remained unmatched. Germline V CDR1 and CDR2: MRHNA, SNTAGT. The CDR3 is made up of 15 amino acids. The CDR3 region has the DNA TGTGCCAGCAGTACCCTAGCGGGGGGAAGCGATACGCAGTATTTT. This encodes CASSTLAGGSDTQYF.

The chain carries TRBV5-5 and TRBJ1-6, with TRBD1 as a possible D gene (5 bases). V lost 0 bases and J lost 10, with 23 bases in between. The CDR3 is 18 residues long. Germline values: CDR1 SGHKS, CDR2 YYEKEE (reference sequence). Here the CDR3 reads CASSLEGSGGIGGSPLHF. The CDR3 DNA follows: TGTGCCAGCAGCTTGGAGGGGTCGGGGGGGATAGGTGGATCACCCCTCCACTTT.

The genes are TRBV2 and TRBJ1-2; no clear D gene. V dropped 5 bases and J dropped 10 bases, with 11 bases sitting between them. The CDR3 is 11 amino acids. Germline lookup yields CDR1 SNHLY and CDR2 FYNNEI. CDR3 in amino acids: CASSQTENYTF. The CDR3 nucleotides are TGTGCCAGCAGTCAAACAGAAAACTACACCTTC.

V is TRBV5-1 and J is TRBJ1-5; TRBD1 matches 8 bases. The germline gives CDR1 SGHRS, CDR2 YFSETQ. The CDR3 totals 15 residues. With V trimmed by 4 bases and J by 6 bases, 9 bases remained unmatched. The CDR3 DNA sequence: TGCGCCAGCAGCCTCGGGACAGGAGTTCGTCAGCCCCAGCATTTT. Protein sequence: CASSLGTGVRQPQHF.

This clone has more than one count but fewer than ten. The chain recombines TRBV5-1 with TRBJ2-3, with no clear D. Looked up from germline, CDR1 is SGHRS and CDR2 is YFSETQ. The V end was cut by 4 bases, the J end by 4 bases, with 10 bases between. The CDR3 sequence is 13 residues long. The CDR3: CASSQVGSDTQYF. CDR3 nucleotides: TGCGCCAGCAGCCAAGTCGGTTCAGATACGCAGTATTTT. The whole variable domain, remainder taken from reference TRBV5-1 and TRBJ2-3, is KAGVTQTPRYLIKTRGQQVTLSCSPISGHRSVSWYQQTPGQGLQFLFEYFSETQRNKGNFPGRFSGRQFSNSRSEMNVSTLELGDSALYLCASSQVGSDTQYFGPGTRLTVL.